These T cell receptor beta chains were read from a single sample in a study of neurological immune-mediated disorders. One entry per CDR3 protein results from TCRdb running MiXCR on the 5' RACE reads. The table records roughly 30,000 distinct CDR3 sequences, about 12% of them present only once. Sequenced sample: PBMCs. The receptors were sampled from a woman in her fifties or sixties in good health. The CDR3 runs from the conserved cysteine through the conserved F or W. A D gene is named only where the DNA matches it firmly. The size field is filled for only some rows; it gives once, few, many or a size class.

>TRBJ2-2|TRBD2|many|TRBV9
CASSKDGGAIETGELFF
TGTGCCAGCAGCAAAGACGGGGGGGCGATTGAAACCGGGGAGCTGTTTTTT
>TRBJ2-2|TRBD1|NA|TRBV5-1
CASSLACRTGDPGELFF
TGTGCCAGCAGCTTGGCCTGCAGGACAGGGGACCCCGGGGAGCTGTTTTTT
>TRBJ1-5|TRBD1|many|TRBV20-1
CSALLRTGLDQPQHF
TGCAGTGCTCTCCTGAGGACAGGACTGGACCAGCCCCAGCATTTT
>TRBJ1-1|NA|few|TRBV5-1
CASSLAQDSTEAFF
TGCGCCAGCAGCTTGGCCCAGGACAGCACTGAAGCGTTCTTT
>TRBJ1-3|NA|many|TRBV9
CASSVTDYSGNTIYF
TGTGCCAGCAGCGTAACGGATTACTCTGGAAACACCATATATTTT
>TRBJ2-7|NA|many|TRBV20-1
CSARTESYEQYF
TGCAGTGCTCGGACAGAGAGTTACGAGCAGTACTTC
>TRBJ2-1|NA|many|TRBV20-1
CSVERSREQFF
TGCAGTGTCGAGCGGTCCCGTGAGCAGTTCTTC
>TRBJ1-5|NA|few|TRBV20-1
CSARIGGGLNQPQHF
TGCAGTGCTAGGATCGGGGGGGGACTTAATCAGCCCCAGCATTTT
>TRBJ2-1|NA|many|TRBV20-1
CSASDSREQFF
TGCAGTGCTAGTGACTCCAGAGAGCAGTTCTTC
>TRBJ2-1|NA|many|TRBV7-2
CASSLAAPWEQFF
TGTGCCAGCAGCTTAGCGGCCCCGTGGGAGCAGTTCTTC
>TRBJ2-7|TRBD2|many|TRBV6-5
CASSPGLAGAYEQYF
TGTGCCAGCAGTCCTGGACTAGCGGGTGCCTACGAGCAGTACTTC
>TRBJ2-5|NA|few|TRBV29-1
CSVVEETQYF
TGCAGCGTTGTTGAAGAGACCCAGTACTTC
>TRBJ2-3|TRBD1|many|TRBV20-1
CSARQGSTDTQYF
TGCAGTGCCAGACAGGGATCCACAGATACGCAGTATTTT
>TRBJ2-3|NA|many|TRBV11-2
CASSFDMSYTDTQYF
TGTGCCAGCAGCTTTGACATGAGCTACACAGATACGCAGTATTTT
>TRBJ2-1|TRBD2|many|TRBV11-2
CASSSLGTSKNEQFF
TGTGCCAGCAGCTCCCTCGGGACTAGTAAAAATGAGCAGTTCTTC
>TRBJ2-1|TRBD2|many|TRBV4-2
CASSQVISGGASRNEQFF
TGTGCCAGCAGCCAAGTGATTAGCGGGGGGGCCAGTAGGAATGAGCAGTTCTTC
>TRBJ1-1|NA|NA|TRBV20-1
CSARDWVSMNTEAVF
TGCAGTGCTAGAGATTGGGTCTCCATGAATACTGAAGCTGTCTTT
>TRBJ1-2|NA|many|TRBV20-1
CSVFARDGFYGYTF
TGCAGTGTTTTCGCCCGGGACGGGTTCTATGGCTACACCTTC
>TRBJ1-5|TRBD1|many|TRBV7-7
CASSLEGQGNQPQHF
TGTGCCAGCAGCTTAGAGGGACAGGGCAATCAGCCCCAGCATTTT
>TRBJ2-7|TRBD2|NA|TRBV30
CAWSGLAGTKGYEQYF
TGTGCCTGGAGTGGTCTAGCGGGTACAAAAGGGTATGAGCAGTACTTC
>TRBJ2-5|TRBD2|many|TRBV28
CASSYIGRRGGPQETQYF
TGTGCCAGCAGTTACATAGGCAGGCGGGGGGGACCTCAAGAGACCCAGTACTTC
>TRBJ1-1|TRBD1|many|TRBV11-2
CASSPRLAGGNTEAFF
TGTGCCAGCAGCCCGCGGTTGGCAGGGGGGAACACTGAAGCTTTCTTT
>TRBJ1-6|NA|many|TRBV7-7
CASSLARRSPLHF
TGTGCCAGCAGCTTGGCGAGGAGATCACCCCTCCACTTT
>TRBJ1-4|NA|many|TRBV5-1
CASSLNRNEKLFF
TGCGCCAGCAGCTTGAACAGGAATGAAAAACTGTTTTTT
>TRBJ1-1|NA|many|TRBV20-1
CSARDFGGLETEAFF
TGCAGTGCTAGAGATTTTGGAGGGCTCGAGACTGAAGCTTTCTTT
>TRBJ1-2|TRBD1|many|TRBV28
CASSGTGGGYGYTF
TGTGCCAGCAGTGGGACAGGGGGCGGCTATGGCTACACCTTC
>TRBJ1-5|TRBD1|many|TRBV20-1
CSATGQGGWSNQPQHF
TGCAGTGCTACCGGACAGGGCGGCTGGAGCAATCAGCCCCAGCATTTT
>TRBJ2-3|NA|NA|TRBV20-1
CSARVEGTGQNRKDTQYF
TGCAGTGCCAGGGTGGAGGGAACCGGCCAAAACCGCAAAGATACGCAGTATTTT
>TRBJ2-2|NA|many|TRBV7-3
CASNYALANTGELFF
TGTGCCAGCAACTACGCCTTAGCGAACACCGGGGAGCTGTTTTTT
>TRBJ1-2|NA|many|TRBV5-1
CASSLEAGAYGYTF
TGCGCCAGCAGCTTGGAAGCAGGGGCCTATGGCTACACCTTC
>TRBJ1-4|NA|many|TRBV15
CATSGGEYEKLFF
TGTGCCACCAGCGGCGGAGAATATGAAAAACTGTTTTTT
>TRBJ2-7|NA|few|TRBV6-2/TRBV6-3
CASSYLGTEQYF
TGTGCCAGCAGTTACCTTGGGACCGAGCAGTACTTC
>TRBJ2-4|NA|many|TRBV27
CASSGLAKNIQYF
TGTGCCAGCAGCGGTTTAGCCAAAAACATTCAGTACTTC
>TRBJ1-6|TRBD1|many|TRBV7-2
CASNHGTGGNSPLHF
TGTGCCAGCAACCACGGGACAGGGGGCAATTCACCCCTCCACTTT
>TRBJ2-3|NA|medium-sized|TRBV7-2
CASSSIEADTQYF
TGTGCCAGCAGCTCCATCGAGGCAGATACGCAGTATTTT
>TRBJ2-7|NA|NA|TRBV15
CATSRDWTAYEQYF
TGTGCCACCAGCAGAGATTGGACAGCCTACGAGCAGTACTTC
>TRBJ2-1|TRBD2|many|TRBV10-3
CAISGLLAGEQFF
TGTGCCATCAGCGGGCTACTAGCGGGTGAGCAGTTCTTC
>TRBJ2-1|TRBD1|many|TRBV12-3/TRBV12-4
CASSRTGRPYNEQFF
TGTGCCAGCAGTCGGACAGGCCGTCCCTACAATGAGCAGTTCTTC
>TRBJ2-3|TRBD1|many|TRBV10-3
CAIGQGRTDTQYF
TGTGCCATTGGACAGGGGCGCACAGATACGCAGTATTTT
>TRBJ2-1|TRBD1|many|TRBV11-2
CASSLVGGFYNEQFF
TGTGCCAGCAGCTTAGTAGGGGGCTTCTACAATGAGCAGTTCTTC